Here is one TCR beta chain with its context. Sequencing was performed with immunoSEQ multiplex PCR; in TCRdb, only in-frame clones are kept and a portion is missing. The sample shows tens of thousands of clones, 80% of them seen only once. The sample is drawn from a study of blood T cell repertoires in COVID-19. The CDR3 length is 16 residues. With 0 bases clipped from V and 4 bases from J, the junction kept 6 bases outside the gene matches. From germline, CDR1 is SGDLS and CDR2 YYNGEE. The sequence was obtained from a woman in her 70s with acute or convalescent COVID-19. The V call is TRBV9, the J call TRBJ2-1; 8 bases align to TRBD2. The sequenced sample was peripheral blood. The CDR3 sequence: CASSVEGGGKYNEQFF. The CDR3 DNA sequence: TGTGCCAGCAGCGTAGAAGGCGGGGGGAAATACAATGAGCAGTTCTTC.